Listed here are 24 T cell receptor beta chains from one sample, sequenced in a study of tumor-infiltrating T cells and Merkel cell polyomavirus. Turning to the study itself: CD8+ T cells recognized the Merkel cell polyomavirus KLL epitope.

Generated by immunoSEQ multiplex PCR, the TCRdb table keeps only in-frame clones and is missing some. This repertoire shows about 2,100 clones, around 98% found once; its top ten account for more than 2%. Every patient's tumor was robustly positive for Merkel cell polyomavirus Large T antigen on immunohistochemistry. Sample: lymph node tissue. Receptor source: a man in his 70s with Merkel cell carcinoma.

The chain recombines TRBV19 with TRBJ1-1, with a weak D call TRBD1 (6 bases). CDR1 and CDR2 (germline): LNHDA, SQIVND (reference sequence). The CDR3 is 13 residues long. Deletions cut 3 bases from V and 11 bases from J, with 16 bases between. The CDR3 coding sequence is TGTGCCAGTAGTATTTTTCAGGGGTCGCCGGCTTTCTTT. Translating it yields CASSIFQGSPAFF.

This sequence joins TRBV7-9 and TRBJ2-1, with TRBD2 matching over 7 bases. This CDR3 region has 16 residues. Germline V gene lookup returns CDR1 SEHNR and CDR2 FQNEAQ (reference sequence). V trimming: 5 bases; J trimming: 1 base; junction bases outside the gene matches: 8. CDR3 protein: CASSRLSSGSYNEQFF. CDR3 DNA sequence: TGTGCCAGCAGCCGCCTCTCTAGCGGTTCCTACAATGAGCAGTTCTTC.

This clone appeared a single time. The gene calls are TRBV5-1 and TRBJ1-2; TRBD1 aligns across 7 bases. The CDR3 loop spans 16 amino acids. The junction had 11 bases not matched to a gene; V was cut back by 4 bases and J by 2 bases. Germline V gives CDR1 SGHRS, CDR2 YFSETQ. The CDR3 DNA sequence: TGCGCCAGCAGCCCAGAGACAGGGTTCGGAAACTATGGCTACACCTTC. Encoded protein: CASSPETGFGNYGYTF.

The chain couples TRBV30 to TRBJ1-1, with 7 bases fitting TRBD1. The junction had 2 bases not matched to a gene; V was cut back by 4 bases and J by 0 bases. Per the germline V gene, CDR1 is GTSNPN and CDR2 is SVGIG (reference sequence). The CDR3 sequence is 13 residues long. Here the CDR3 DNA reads TGTGCCTGGACTGGACAGGTGAACACTGAAGCTTTCTTT. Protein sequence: CAWTGQVNTEAFF.

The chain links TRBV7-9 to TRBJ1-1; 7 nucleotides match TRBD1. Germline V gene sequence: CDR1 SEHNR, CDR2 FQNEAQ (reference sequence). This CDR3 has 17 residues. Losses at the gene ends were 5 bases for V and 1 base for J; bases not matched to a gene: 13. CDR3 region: CASSPANRTGPNTEAFF. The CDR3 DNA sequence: TGTGCCAGCAGCCCCGCCAATAGGACAGGACCGAACACTGAAGCTTTCTTT.

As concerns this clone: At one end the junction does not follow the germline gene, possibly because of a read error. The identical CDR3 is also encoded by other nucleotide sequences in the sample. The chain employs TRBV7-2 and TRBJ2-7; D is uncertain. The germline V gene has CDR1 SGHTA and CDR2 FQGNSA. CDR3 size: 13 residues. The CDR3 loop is CASSAPSSYEQYF. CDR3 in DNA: TGTGCCAGCAGCGCGCCCTCCTCCTACGAACAGTACTTC.

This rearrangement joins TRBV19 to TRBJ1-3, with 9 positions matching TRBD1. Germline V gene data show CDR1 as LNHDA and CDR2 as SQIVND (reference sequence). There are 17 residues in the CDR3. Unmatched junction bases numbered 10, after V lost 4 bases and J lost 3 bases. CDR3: CASSTGLGTGRGNTIYF. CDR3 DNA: TGTGCCAGTAGTACAGGGTTAGGGACAGGGCGTGGAAACACCATATATTTT.

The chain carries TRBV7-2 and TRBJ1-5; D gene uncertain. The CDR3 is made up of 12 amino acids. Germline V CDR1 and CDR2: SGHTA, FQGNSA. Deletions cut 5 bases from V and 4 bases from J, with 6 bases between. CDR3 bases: TGTGCCAGCAGCCGAGAAAATCAGCCCCAGCATTTT. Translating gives CASSRENQPQHF.

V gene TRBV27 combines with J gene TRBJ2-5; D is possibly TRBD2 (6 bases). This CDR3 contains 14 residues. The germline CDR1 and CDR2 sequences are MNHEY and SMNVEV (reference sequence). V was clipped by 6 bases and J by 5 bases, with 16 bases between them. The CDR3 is CASRRNSGLETQYF. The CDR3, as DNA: TGTGCCAGCAGAAGAAATAGCGGATTGGAGACCCAGTACTTC.

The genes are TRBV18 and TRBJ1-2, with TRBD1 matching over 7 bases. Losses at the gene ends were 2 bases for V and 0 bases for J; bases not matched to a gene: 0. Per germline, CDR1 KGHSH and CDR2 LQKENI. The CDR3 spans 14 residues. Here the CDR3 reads CASSPDRANYGYTF. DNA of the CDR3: TGTGCCAGCTCACCAGACAGGGCTAACTATGGCTACACCTTC.

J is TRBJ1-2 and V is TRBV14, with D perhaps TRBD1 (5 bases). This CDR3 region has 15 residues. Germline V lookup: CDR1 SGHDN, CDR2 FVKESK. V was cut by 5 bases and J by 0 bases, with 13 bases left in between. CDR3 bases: TGTGCCAGCAGCTTCGGGACTCTTACTAACTATGGCTACACCTTC. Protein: CASSFGTLTNYGYTF.

The CDR3 is CASSPFDDRAKSNYGYTF. DNA for the CDR3: TGTGCCAGCAGCCCCTTTGACGACAGGGCGAAATCTAACTATGGCTACACCTTC. The chain links TRBV21-1 to TRBJ1-2; TRBD1 is the table's D call, not checked against the DNA. TRBV21-1 is recorded as a pseudogene. The CDR3 spans 18 residues.

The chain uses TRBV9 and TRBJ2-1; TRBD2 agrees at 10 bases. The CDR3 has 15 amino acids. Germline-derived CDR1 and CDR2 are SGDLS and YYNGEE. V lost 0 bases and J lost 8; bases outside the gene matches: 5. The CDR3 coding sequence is TGTGCCAGCAGCGTAGCGATAGCGGGAGGTGATGAGCAGTTCTTC. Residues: CASSVAIAGGDEQFF.

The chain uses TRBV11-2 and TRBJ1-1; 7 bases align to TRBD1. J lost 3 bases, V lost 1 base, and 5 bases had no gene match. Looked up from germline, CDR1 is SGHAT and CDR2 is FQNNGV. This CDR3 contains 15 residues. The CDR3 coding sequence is TGTGCCAGCAGCTTAGGGCGAGGGGGCCACACTGAAGCTTTCTTT. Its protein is CASSLGRGGHTEAFF.

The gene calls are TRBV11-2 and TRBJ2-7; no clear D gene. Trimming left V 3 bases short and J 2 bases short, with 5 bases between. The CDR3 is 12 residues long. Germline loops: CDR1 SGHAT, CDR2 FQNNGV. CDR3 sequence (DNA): TGTGCCAGCAGCTTTTTTACCTACGAGCAGTACTTC. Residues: CASSFFTYEQYF.

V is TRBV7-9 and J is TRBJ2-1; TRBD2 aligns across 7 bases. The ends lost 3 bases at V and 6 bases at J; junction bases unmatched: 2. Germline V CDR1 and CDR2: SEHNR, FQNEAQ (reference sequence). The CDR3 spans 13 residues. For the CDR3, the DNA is TGTGCCAGCAGCTTGGGGGAGGGCAATGAGCAGTTCTTC. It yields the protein CASSLGEGNEQFF.

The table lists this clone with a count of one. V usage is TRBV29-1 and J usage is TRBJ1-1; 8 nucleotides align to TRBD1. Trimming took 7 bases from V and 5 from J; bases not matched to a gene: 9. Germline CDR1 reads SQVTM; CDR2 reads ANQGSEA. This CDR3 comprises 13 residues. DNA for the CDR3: TGCAGCGCAGTAATGGACAGGGAAACTGAAGCTTTCTTT. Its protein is CSAVMDRETEAFF.

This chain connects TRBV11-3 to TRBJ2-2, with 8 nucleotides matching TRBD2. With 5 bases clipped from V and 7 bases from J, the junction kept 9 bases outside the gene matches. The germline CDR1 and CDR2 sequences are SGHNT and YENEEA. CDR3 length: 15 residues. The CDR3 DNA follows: TGTGCCAGCAGCCCGAGAGCGGGAGATAACGGGGAGCTGTTTTTT. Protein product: CASSPRAGDNGELFF.

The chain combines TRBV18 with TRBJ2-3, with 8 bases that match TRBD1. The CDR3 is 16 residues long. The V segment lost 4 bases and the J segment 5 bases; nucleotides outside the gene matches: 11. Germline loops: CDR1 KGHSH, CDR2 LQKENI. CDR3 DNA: TGTGCCAGCTCACTTCAGGGGGCAACGACACTAGATACGCAGTATTTT. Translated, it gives CASSLQGATTLDTQYF. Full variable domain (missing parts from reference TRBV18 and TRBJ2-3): NAGVMQNPRHLVRRRGQEARLRCSPMKGHSHVYWYRQLPEEGLKFMVYLQKENIIDESGMPKERFSAEFPKEGPSILRIQQVVRGDSAAYFCASSLQGATTLDTQYFGPGTRLTVL.

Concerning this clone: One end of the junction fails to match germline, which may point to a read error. The CDR3 coding sequence is TGCGCCAGCAGCTTGGAACCTTCGAGGGCGGGAGGGGCGTACGAACAGTACTTC. As protein: CASSLEPSRAGGAYEQYF. The genes are TRBV5-1 and TRBJ2-7; 9 nucleotides align to TRBD2. Germline lookup yields CDR1 SGHRS and CDR2 YFSETQ. CDR3 size: 18 residues.

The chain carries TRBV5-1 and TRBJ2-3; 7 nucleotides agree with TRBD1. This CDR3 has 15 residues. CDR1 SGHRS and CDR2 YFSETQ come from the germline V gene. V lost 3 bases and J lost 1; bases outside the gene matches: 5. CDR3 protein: CASSSGGSGTDTQYF. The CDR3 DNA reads TGCGCCAGCAGCTCAGGGGGTTCGGGCACAGATACGCAGTATTTT.

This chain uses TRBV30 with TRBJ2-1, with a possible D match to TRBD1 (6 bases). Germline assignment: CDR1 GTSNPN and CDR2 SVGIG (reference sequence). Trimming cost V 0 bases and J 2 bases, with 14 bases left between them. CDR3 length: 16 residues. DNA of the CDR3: TGTGCCTGGAGTGTAGGTTTGAGGGGGACCTACAATGAGCAGTTCTTC. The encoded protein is CAWSVGLRGTYNEQFF.

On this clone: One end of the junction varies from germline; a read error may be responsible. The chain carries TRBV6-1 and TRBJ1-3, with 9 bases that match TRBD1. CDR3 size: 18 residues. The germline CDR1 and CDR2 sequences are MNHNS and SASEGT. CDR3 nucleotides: TGTGCCAGCAGTGCACAGGGGGCGTATGGTGTTTCCGGAAATACCATATATTTT. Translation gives CASSAQGAYGVSGNTIYF.

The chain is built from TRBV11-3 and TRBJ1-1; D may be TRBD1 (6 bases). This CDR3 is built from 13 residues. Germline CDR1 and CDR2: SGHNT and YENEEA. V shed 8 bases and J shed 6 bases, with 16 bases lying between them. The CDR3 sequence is CASGRHREAEAFF. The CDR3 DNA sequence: TGTGCCAGCGGACGGCACAGGGAAGCTGAAGCTTTCTTT.